In its sample, the clone carrying this T cell receptor beta chain was seen a few times. As processed by the authors: Amplification of reference gene primers provided the estimated nucleated cell counts. Some clones are missing from TCRdb's copy, which holds only in-frame ones; the method was immunoSEQ multiplex PCR. V, J and clone size were drawn from that table, and D and trimming were deduced from the DNA. The repertoire has some 190,000 clones, 88% of them found once; the top ten carry around 1.5%. This entry comes from a study of blood T cell repertoires in COVID-19. Study as a whole: There were acute and convalescent COVID-19 samples, and they came from the United States, Italy and Spain. Sources were T cells, B-cell-depleted T cells, or PBMCs; the material itself was cDNA or gDNA.

Sequencing used peripheral blood. This receptor was obtained from a man aged 18 to 29 with active or convalescent COVID-19.

CDR3 sequence: CASSLEGGGPQHF. CDR3 sequence (DNA): TGTGCCAGCAGCTTAGAAGGGGGGGGCCCCCAGCATTTT. V usage is TRBV11-2 and J usage is TRBJ1-5; weak D call: TRBD1 (6 bases). Deletions cut 0 bases from V and 10 bases from J, with 10 bases between. The germline CDR1 and CDR2 sequences are SGHAT and FQNNGV. The length of the CDR3 is 13 residues.